These 9 T cell receptor beta chains came from one sample sequenced in a study of pediatric ulcerative colitis. The data were produced by immunoSEQ multiplex PCR, yet TCRdb's version contains in-frame clones alone and is incomplete. The profile shows 12,000 to 15,000 clones, 85% to 90% of them singletons. The sequenced sample was blood. All receptors come from a boy aged 5 to 17 with moderate ulcerative colitis.

The V gene is TRBV5-1, the J gene TRBJ1-1, with a tentative D call TRBD1 (6 bases). V was pared by 4 bases and J by 1 base, with 17 bases between. Germline lookup yields CDR1 SGHRS and CDR2 YFSETQ. The CDR3 consists of 16 residues. The CDR3 here is CASSLGGGAENTEAFF. DNA of the CDR3: TGCGCCAGCAGCCTTGGCGGGGGGGCCGAGAACACTGAAGCTTTCTTT.

This rearrangement joins TRBV19 to TRBJ2-3, with D uncertain. CDR1 and CDR2 (germline): LNHDA, SQIVND (reference sequence). CDR3 size: 14 residues. Between the trimmed V and J ends, which lost 4 bases and 2 bases, there was a span of 10 bases. DNA of the CDR3: TGTGCCAGTAGTAATCCGGGTAACACAGATACGCAGTATTTT. This codes for CASSNPGNTDTQYF.

The chain employs TRBV27 and TRBJ2-7; TRBD1 aligns across 8 bases. This CDR3 contains 16 residues. The V and J ends lost 6 bases and 3 bases, in that order; junction bases with no gene match: 13. Germline V gene lookup returns CDR1 MNHEY and CDR2 SMNVEV (reference sequence). In DNA, the CDR3 is TGTGCCAGCAGGGAATCCGGGACAGGCTACCTCTACGAGCAGTACTTC. Protein product: CASRESGTGYLYEQYF.

V usage is TRBV28 and J usage is TRBJ2-2; 12 bases line up with TRBD2. Unmatched junction bases numbered 4, after V lost 6 bases and J lost 5 bases. This CDR3 is built from 15 residues. CDR1 MDHEN and CDR2 SYDVKM come from the germline V gene. The CDR3 region has the DNA TGTGCCAGCAGATTGACTAGCGGGAGAACCGGGGAGCTGTTTTTT. Protein: CASRLTSGRTGELFF. Full variable domain (outside the CDR3, taken from reference TRBV28 and TRBJ2-2): DVKVTQSSRYLVKRTGEKVFLECVQDMDHENMFWYRQDPGLGLRLIYFSYDVKMKEKGDIPEGYSVSREKKERFSLILESASTNQTSMYLCASRLTSGRTGELFFGEGSRLTVL.

This clone has just one count. The chain employs TRBV11-2 and TRBJ2-2; D is ambiguous. The CDR3 length is 16 residues. Trimming stripped 1 base from V and 6 bases from J, with 15 bases between. Germline V gene sequence: CDR1 SGHAT, CDR2 FQNNGV. CDR3 bases: TGTGCCAGCAGCTTAGCTCTCCTCAGCCGGGCCGGGGAGCTGTTTTTT. It codes for CASSLALLSRAGELFF.

V usage is TRBV5-5 and J usage is TRBJ1-5; 7 positions match TRBD1. Germline CDR1 SGHKS, CDR2 YYEKEE (reference sequence). J was trimmed by 2 bases and V by 5 bases; bases with no gene match: 4. The CDR3 runs to 14 residues. The CDR3 here is CASSFGQGNQPQHF. In nucleotides, the CDR3 is TGTGCCAGCAGTTTCGGACAGGGCAATCAGCCCCAGCATTTT.

This rearrangement joins TRBV9 to TRBJ1-2, with D uncertain. Germline CDR1 and CDR2: SGDLS and YYNGEE. The CDR3 runs 13 residues. V gave up 0 bases and J gave up 5 bases, with 8 bases separating them. The CDR3 DNA reads as TGTGCCAGCAGCGTAGAGTCCGGGTATGGCTACACCTTC. The encoded protein is CASSVESGYGYTF.

V gene TRBV11-3 combines with J gene TRBJ1-1, with D perhaps matching TRBD1 (5 bases). The CDR3 extends over 16 amino acids. V dropped 0 bases and J dropped 4 bases, with 15 bases sitting between them. The germline V gene has CDR1 SGHNT and CDR2 YENEEA. In nucleotides, the CDR3 is TGTGCCAGCAGCTTAGATGGGCGCGGGGGGAGCACTGAAGCTTTCTTT. Translated: CASSLDGRGGSTEAFF.

The CDR3 nucleotides read TGTGCCAGCAGTCCCCTAAACAGGGGGAGGTACACCTTC. Its protein product is CASSPLNRGRYTF. V is TRBV28 and J is TRBJ1-2; 8 nucleotides agree with TRBD1. The V segment lost 5 bases and the J segment 11 bases; nucleotides outside the gene matches: 10. Germline CDR1 reads MDHEN; CDR2 reads SYDVKM. CDR3 size: 13 residues.